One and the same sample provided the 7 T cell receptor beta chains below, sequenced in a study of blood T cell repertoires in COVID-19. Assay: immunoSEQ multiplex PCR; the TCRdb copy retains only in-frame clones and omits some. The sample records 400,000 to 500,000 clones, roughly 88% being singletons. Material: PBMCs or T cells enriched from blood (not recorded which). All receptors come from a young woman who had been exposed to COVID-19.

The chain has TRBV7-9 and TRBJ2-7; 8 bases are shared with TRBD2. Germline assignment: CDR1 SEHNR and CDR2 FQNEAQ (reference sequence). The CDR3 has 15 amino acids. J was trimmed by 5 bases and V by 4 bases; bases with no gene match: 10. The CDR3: CASSSFGGASHEQYF. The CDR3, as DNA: TGTGCCAGCAGCTCCTTCGGGGGGGCTAGCCACGAGCAGTACTTC.

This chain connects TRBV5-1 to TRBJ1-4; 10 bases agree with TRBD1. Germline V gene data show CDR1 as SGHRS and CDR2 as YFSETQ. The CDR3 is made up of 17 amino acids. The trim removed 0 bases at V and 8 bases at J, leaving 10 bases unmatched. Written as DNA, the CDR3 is TGCGCCAGCAGCTTGGCCGCCGCGAGGACAGGGGGAGAAAAACTGTTTTTT. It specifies CASSLAAARTGGEKLFF.

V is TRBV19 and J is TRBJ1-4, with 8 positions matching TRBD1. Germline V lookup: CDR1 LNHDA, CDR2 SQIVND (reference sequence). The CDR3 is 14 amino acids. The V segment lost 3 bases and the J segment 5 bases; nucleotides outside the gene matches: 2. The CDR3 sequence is CASSIGQGNEKLFF. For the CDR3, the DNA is TGTGCCAGTAGTATTGGACAGGGAAATGAAAAACTGTTTTTT.

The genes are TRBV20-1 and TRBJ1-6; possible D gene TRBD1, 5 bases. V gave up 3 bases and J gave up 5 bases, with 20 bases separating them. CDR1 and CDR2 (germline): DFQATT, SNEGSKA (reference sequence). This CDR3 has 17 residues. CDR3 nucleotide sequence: TGCAGTGCTAGTGGGGCCGTGGGGACTAGGGATAATTCACCCCTCCACTTT. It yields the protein CSASGAVGTRDNSPLHF.

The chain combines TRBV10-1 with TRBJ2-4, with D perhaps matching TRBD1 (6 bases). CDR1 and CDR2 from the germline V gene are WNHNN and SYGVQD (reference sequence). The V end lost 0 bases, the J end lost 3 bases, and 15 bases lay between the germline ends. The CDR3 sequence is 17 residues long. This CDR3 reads CASSESYHTGSKNIQYF. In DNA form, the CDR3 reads TGCGCCAGCAGTGAGTCGTACCACACAGGGAGCAAAAACATTCAGTACTTC.

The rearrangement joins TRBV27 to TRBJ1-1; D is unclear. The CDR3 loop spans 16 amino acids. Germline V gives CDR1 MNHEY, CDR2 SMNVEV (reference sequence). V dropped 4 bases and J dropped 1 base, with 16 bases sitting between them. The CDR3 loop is CASSSQVGRGNTEAFF. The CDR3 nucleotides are TGTGCCAGCAGTTCCCAGGTCGGGCGGGGGAACACTGAAGCTTTCTTT.

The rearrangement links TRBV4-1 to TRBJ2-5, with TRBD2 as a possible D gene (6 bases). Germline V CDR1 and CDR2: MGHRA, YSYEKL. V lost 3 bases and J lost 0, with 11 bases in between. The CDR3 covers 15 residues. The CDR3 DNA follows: TGCGCCAGCAGCCATTTTTGGAGGGACCAAGAGACCCAGTACTTC. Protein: CASSHFWRDQETQYF.